These T cell receptor beta chains were read from a single sample in a study of T cells in Graves' hyperthyroidism and ophthalmopathy. TCRdb analysed the multiplex PCR reads with MiXCR anew, one entry per CDR3 protein. The data contain approximately 640,000 distinct CDR3 sequences, 17% of them singletons. The sample comprised blood. These receptors were taken from a man in his fifties or sixties with Graves' hyperthyroidism. Each CDR3 is given with its conserved first and last residue.

V,CDR3
TRBV15,CATSRVPRGGRRNTGELFF
TRBV28,CASSFNRGATIPYF
TRBV30,CAWSGDYPRAFF
TRBV29-1,CSVEVGQTTYEQYF
TRBV19,CASSMLAGVSNQPQHF
TRBV30,CAWSKGTGVYQETQYF
TRBV29-1,CSVEESGSEQYF
TRBV4-1,CASSQETATEAFF
TRBV27,CASIPLGGGYNEQFF
TRBV7-9,CASSLQREGEQYF
TRBV6-6,CASSYSGTSGLQETQYF
TRBV12-3/TRBV12-4,CASRPTTGAGTEAFF
TRBV27,CASSLLTSGVSYEQYF
TRBV14,CASSDPGAGGPDTQYF
TRBV3-1,CASSPTTSSNEQFF
TRBV7-7,CASRADRNTGELFF
TRBV2,CASDRDGFGYTF
TRBV10-3,CASSDSVNYEQYF
TRBV7-9,CASSPRRAETYEQYF
TRBV12-3/TRBV12-4,CASIPAGRDTGELFF
TRBV6-2/TRBV6-3,CASTSGGDFSYEQYF
TRBV29-1,CSVEGLGAEAFF
TRBV12-3/TRBV12-4,CASSLAGTSSDEQFF
TRBV19,CASSPPNGAYNEQFF
TRBV7-9,CASSWGTRGFHFF
TRBV6-6,CASSYSEDNEQFF
TRBV25-1,CASSDTGTQYF
TRBV6-1,CASGLEQYF
TRBV19,CASSPGTRLMPQHF
TRBV7-3,CASSFTGGDGELFF
TRBV3-1,CASSPGLRQGGYTF
TRBV27,CASSTQRGQAPYEQYF
TRBV2,CASSVWPTNTGELFF
TRBV12-5,CASGLVLNGRDNEQFF
TRBV6-1,CASREDRRGEQYF
TRBV30,CAWSQAGTGANEQFF
TRBV3-1,CASSLRTSGASYEQYF
TRBV2,CASSGGSGDYNEQFF
TRBV7-8,CASSFGRLALTSYEQYF
TRBV27,CASSLAQGAFNEQFF
TRBV18,CASSLIGTGATGQFF
TRBV24-1,CATSALTESSYNEQFF
TRBV27,CASSLRGAPNYGYTF
TRBV27,CASSLRGRVSGETQYF
TRBV9,CASSVAGGGVYEQYF
TRBV28,CASSQRSSTDTQYF
TRBV28,CASSLSGQGSTDTQYF
TRBV9,CASSVRTSGSNSYNEQFF
TRBV5-5,CASSYIDLTEAFF
TRBV5-1,CASSSDRGPGGAETQYF
TRBV7-8,CASSLSAENTGELFF